These T cell receptor beta chains were read from a single sample in a study of CD8 T cells in ankylosing spondylitis. A single record per CDR3 protein comes from TCRdb applying MiXCR to the 5' RACE reads. The data contain around 180,000 distinct CDR3 sequences, approximately 12% of them singletons. The sample taken for sequencing was blood, either unsorted or a sorted T cell fraction (not recorded which). Receptors originate from a female donor with ankylosing spondylitis or in good health (not recorded which). Each CDR3 is given with its conserved first and last residue. Fields, in order: V gene, J gene, D gene, clone size, CDR3 DNA, CDR3 protein. D genes are given only for firm matches. Clone sizes are given selectively: once, few, many, or a class where the clone is expanded.

TRBV10-3	TRBJ2-7	TRBD2	few	TGTGCCATCAGGAGTAGCGGGAGCGTCTACGAGCAGTACTTC	CAIRSSGSVYEQYF
TRBV12-3/TRBV12-4	TRBJ2-2	NA	NA	TGTGCCAGCAGTACGCACTGGACCGGGGAGCTGTTTTTT	CASSTHWTGELFF
TRBV5-1	TRBJ2-7	NA	many	TGCGCCAGCAGCTTGGACGACTACTACGAGCAGTACTTC	CASSLDDYYEQYF
TRBV11-3	TRBJ2-1	TRBD1	few	TGTGCCAGCAGCCCTAAACAGGGGCTTTGGAATGAGCAGTTCTTC	CASSPKQGLWNEQFF
TRBV9	TRBJ2-7	NA	many	TGTGCCAGCAGCGTTGGGGACTACGAGCAGTACTTC	CASSVGDYEQYF
TRBV3-1	TRBJ2-2	TRBD2	NA	TGTGCCAGCAGCCACGGACTAGCGGACGGGGAGCTGTTTTTT	CASSHGLADGELFF
TRBV5-1	TRBJ1-5	TRBD1	many	TGCGCCAGCAGCAGCGGGACAGGGGGCTTCCAGCCCCAGCATTTT	CASSSGTGGFQPQHF
TRBV3-1	TRBJ1-1	NA	many	TGTGCCAGCAGCCAAGATATCTGGTCCGGGGTGAACACTGAAGCTTTCTTT	CASSQDIWSGVNTEAFF
TRBV5-1	TRBJ1-5	NA	many	TGCGCCAGCAGCTTGGAGCCAGCAGGGCAGCCCCAGCATTTT	CASSLEPAGQPQHF
TRBV4-3	TRBJ2-3	TRBD2	many	TGCGCCAGCAGCCCGGGGGGTAGCGTCACAGATACGCAGTATTTT	CASSPGGSVTDTQYF
TRBV15	TRBJ1-1	NA	many	TGTGCCACCAGCAGAGACCTACGGGGAGGGGTGAACACTGAAGCTTTCTTT	CATSRDLRGGVNTEAFF
TRBV30	TRBJ1-1	TRBD1	NA	TGTGCCTGGAGGACAGGGACGAACACTGAAGCTTTCTTT	CAWRTGTNTEAFF
TRBV29-1	TRBJ2-3	NA	NA	TGCAGCGTTGAAGATCCAACCGTATTCACAGATACGCAGTATTTT	CSVEDPTVFTDTQYF
TRBV7-2	TRBJ1-1	NA	few	TGTGCCAGCAGCTCCCAGCCCATGAACACTGAAGCTTTCTTT	CASSSQPMNTEAFF
TRBV27	TRBJ1-5	NA	NA	TGTGCCAGCAGTCCCTTCAGGACAGTTAGCAATCAGCCCCAGCATTTT	CASSPFRTVSNQPQHF
TRBV27	TRBJ1-1	TRBD1	NA	TGTGCCAGCAGTTTTAAAGGGGGCAACACTGAAGCTTTCTTT	CASSFKGGNTEAFF
TRBV12-3/TRBV12-4	TRBJ2-7	NA	many	TGTGCCAGCAGTTTTTCCCGGTCTAGCGAGCAGTACTTC	CASSFSRSSEQYF
TRBV5-6	TRBJ2-3	TRBD2	many	TGTGCCAGCAGCCGACGACTAGCGGGCACAGATACGCAGTATTTT	CASSRRLAGTDTQYF
TRBV6-1	TRBJ2-7	TRBD1	NA	TGTGCCAGCAGTAAGGACAGGGGCTCCTACGAGCAGTACTTC	CASSKDRGSYEQYF
TRBV28	TRBJ1-3	NA	many	TGTGCCACCGGGGGGGGGGCCCTTGGAAACACCATATATTTT	CATGGGALGNTIYF
TRBV2	TRBJ2-3	NA	many	TGTGCCAGCACCCCAAACGCCCCCACAGATACGCAGTATTTT	CASTPNAPTDTQYF
TRBV20-1	TRBJ1-5	NA	many	TGCAGTGCTAGAGATCAGTCCGGCCATGGGAATCAGCCCCAGCATTTT	CSARDQSGHGNQPQHF
TRBV13	TRBJ1-1	NA	few	TGTGCCAGCAGCTTAGATCCTGGGGACGCGGCTTTCTTT	CASSLDPGDAAFF
TRBV12-3/TRBV12-4	TRBJ1-2	TRBD1	few	TGTGCCCTCTGTTTAGCGCAGGGACAGGGGGCCCGGTTCTATGGCTACACCTTC	CALCLAQGQGARFYGYTF
TRBV29-1	TRBJ2-1	NA	many	TGCAGCGTTGGGGTCGTGAGTAATGAGCAGTTCTTC	CSVGVVSNEQFF
TRBV5-1	TRBJ2-7	TRBD2	few	TGCGCCAGCAGCGTCACTAGCGACCCCTCCTACGAGCAGTACTTC	CASSVTSDPSYEQYF
TRBV7-9	TRBJ2-1	TRBD1	NA	TGTGCCAGCAGCACCTTCGGGACAGGGAAACCAAACAATGAGCAGTTCTTC	CASSTFGTGKPNNEQFF
TRBV12-3/TRBV12-4	TRBJ2-2	NA	NA	TGTGCCAGCAGTCCCCCCCAGGTGGGAGGTCACGGGGAGCTGTTTTTT	CASSPPQVGGHGELFF